These T cell receptor beta chains were read from a single sample in a study of cytomegalovirus exposure and HLA in healthy donors. Sequencing used immunoSEQ multiplex PCR; TCRdb keeps in-frame clones, though not all of them. The listing contains roughly 100,000 clones. Sequencing was performed on PBMCs. The receptors derive from a man aged 45-65 years in good health and CMV-seronegative. Both conserved end residues are part of each CDR3. A D gene is named only where the DNA matches it firmly.

>TRBJ1-2|TRBV7-8|.
CASSLGTRREVYGYTF
TGTGCCAGCAGCCTAGGGACTCGGAGGGAGGTCTATGGCTACACCTTC
>TRBJ1-4|TRBV4-1|.
CASSPLEGGYRNEKLFF
TGCGCCAGCAGCCCCCTGGAAGGGGGTTATAGAAATGAAAAACTGTTTTTT
>TRBJ1-2|TRBV9|.
CASSPYGAYGYTF
TGTGCCAGCAGCCCCTATGGTGCCTATGGCTACACCTTC
>TRBJ2-7|TRBV7-6|.
CASSPRDDSYEQYF
TGTGCCAGCAGCCCCAGGGATGATAGCTACGAGCAGTACTTC
>TRBJ2-1|TRBV7-2|TRBD2
CASSPGGGQYNEQFF
TGTGCCAGCAGTCCCGGCGGGGGGCAATACAATGAGCAGTTCTTC
>TRBJ2-1|TRBV5-1|TRBD2
CASSLELAGGVNEQFF
TGCGCCAGCAGCTTGGAGTTAGCGGGAGGGGTCAATGAGCAGTTCTTC
>TRBJ2-7|TRBV11-2|TRBD2
CASSPGAGGISYEQYF
TGTGCCAGCAGCCCCGGGGCGGGGGGTATCTCCTACGAGCAGTACTTC
>TRBJ2-5|TRBV5-6|.
CASSLGAGPTGQYF
TGTGCCAGCAGCTTGGGGGCAGGTCCTACGGGGCAGTACTTC
>TRBJ2-5|TRBV5-4|.
CASRTGETETQYF
TGTGCCAGCAGGACCGGGGAAACAGAGACCCAGTACTTC
>TRBJ1-1|TRBV11-2|.
CASSLDPDKKTEAFF
TGTGCCAGCAGCTTAGATCCCGACAAGAAGACTGAAGCTTTCTTT
>TRBJ2-5|TRBV7-9|.
CASSYSGGETQYF
TGTGCCAGCAGCTACTCAGGGGGGGAGACCCAGTACTTC
>TRBJ2-7|TRBV10-1|.
CASRETSYEQYF
TGCGCCAGCAGGGAAACTAGTTACGAGCAGTACTTC
>TRBJ1-6|TRBV19|.
CASSIEQGGSPLHF
TGTGCCAGTAGTATAGAACAGGGTGGATCACCCCTCCACTTT
>TRBJ1-2|TRBV4-1|TRBD1
CASRPTGATANYGYTF
TGCGCCAGCAGACCGACAGGGGCGACAGCTAACTATGGCTACACCTTC
>TRBJ1-2|TRBV28|.
CASSSLGQPGNSNYGYTF
TGTGCCAGCAGTTCTCTTGGACAGCCAGGGAATTCTAACTATGGCTACACCTTC
>TRBJ2-1|TRBV6-5|TRBD2
CASSYGLAGDEQFF
TGTGCCAGCAGTTACGGACTAGCGGGGGATGAGCAGTTCTTC
>TRBJ1-2|TRBV19|.
CASSIQTARLGGYTF
TGTGCCAGTAGTATCCAGACGGCCCGTCTCGGGGGCTACACCTTC